This TCR beta chain was sequenced during a study of control samples from healthy donors and cancer patients. Using immunoSEQ multiplex PCR, the repertoire was profiled, and TCRdb retains in-frame clones only, with some absent. The sample has about 85,000 clones, 85% to 90% seen once. CDR1 is SGHVS, CDR2 FQNEAQ, per germline. With 5 bases clipped from V and 3 bases from J, the junction kept 6 bases outside the gene matches. The CDR3 loop spans 15 amino acids. The V gene is TRBV7-8, the J gene TRBJ1-3, with 8 positions matching TRBD1. This sequence originates from a woman aged 60-70 years in good health. What was sequenced was blood. The CDR3 loop is CASSPGQGFGNTIYF. Written as DNA, the CDR3 is TGTGCCAGCAGCCCAGGACAGGGCTTTGGAAACACCATATATTTT.